Reported below is one T cell receptor (beta chain). Its antigen is still unknown. ViraFEST used viral peptide pools to expand antigen-specific CD4+ T cells before sequencing. Following 10 days of culture, CD4+ T cells were isolated. Vaccine recipients lacked prior SARS-CoV-2 infection and had negative nucleocapsid antibodies. They grew 1.8 million or so PBMC in each well, adding about 9.5 IU/ml IL-2 and around 10 ug/ml peptides. The data were obtained in a study of vaccination effects on CD4 cells after COVID-19. Looking at the study overall: Participants got two doses of BNT162b2 or mRNA-1273 vaccine.

There are 15 residues in the CDR3. Deletions cut 7 bases from V and 2 bases from J, with 15 bases between. The germline gives CDR1 LNHDA, CDR2 SQIVND (reference sequence). The assay was immunoSEQ multiplex PCR, and TCRdb's table has in-frame clones only and misses some. The data hold about 52,000 clones, with roughly 79% observed a single time. Source: CD4+ T cells from PBMCs cultured with HCoV-OC43 spike peptides, taken before COVID-19 vaccination. Noted subset: HCoV-OC43 spike overlapping peptide pool stimulation. V is TRBV19 and J is TRBJ1-5; TRBD1 might be the D (5 bases). The clonotype originates from a human donor who received a COVID-19 vaccine. In DNA form, the CDR3 reads TGTGCCAGTAATTCCGGGGGAGTTGGCAATCAGCCCCAGCATTTT. Translated: CASNSGGVGNQPQHF. Together with reference TRBV19 and TRBJ1-5, the CDR3 gives the full variable domain: DGGITQSPKYLFRKEGQNVTLSCEQNLNHDAMYWYRQDPGQGLRLIYYSQIVNDFQKGDIAEGYSVSREKKESFPLTVTSAQKNPTAFYLCASNSGGVGNQPQHFGDGTRLSIL.